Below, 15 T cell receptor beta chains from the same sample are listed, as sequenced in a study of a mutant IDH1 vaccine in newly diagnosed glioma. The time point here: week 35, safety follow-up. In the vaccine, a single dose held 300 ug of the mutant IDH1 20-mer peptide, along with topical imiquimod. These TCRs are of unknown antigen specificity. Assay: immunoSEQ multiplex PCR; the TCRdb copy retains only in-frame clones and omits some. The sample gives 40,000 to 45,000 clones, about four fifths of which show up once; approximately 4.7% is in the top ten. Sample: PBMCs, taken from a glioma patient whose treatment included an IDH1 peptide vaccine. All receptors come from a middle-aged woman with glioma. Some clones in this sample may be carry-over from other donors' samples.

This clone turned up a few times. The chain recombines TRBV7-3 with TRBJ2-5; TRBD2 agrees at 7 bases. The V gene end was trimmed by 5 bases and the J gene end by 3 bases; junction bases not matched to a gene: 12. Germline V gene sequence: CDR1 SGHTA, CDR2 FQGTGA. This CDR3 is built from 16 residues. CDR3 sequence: CASSLRVGGKEETQYF. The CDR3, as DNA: TGTGCCAGCAGCCTACGGGTGGGGGGGAAGGAAGAGACCCAGTACTTC.

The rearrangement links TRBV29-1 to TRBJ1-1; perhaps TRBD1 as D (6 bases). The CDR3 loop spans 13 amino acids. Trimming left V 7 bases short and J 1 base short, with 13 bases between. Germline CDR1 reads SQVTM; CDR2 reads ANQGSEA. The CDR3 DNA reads TGCAGCGCCCAAGGGGGGGCGAACACTGAAGCTTTCTTT. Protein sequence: CSAQGGANTEAFF.

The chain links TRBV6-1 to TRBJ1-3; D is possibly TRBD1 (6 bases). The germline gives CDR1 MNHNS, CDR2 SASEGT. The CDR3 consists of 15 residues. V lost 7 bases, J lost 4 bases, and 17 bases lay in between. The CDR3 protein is CASTGVQGSGNTIYF. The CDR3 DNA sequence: TGTGCCAGCACCGGGGTACAGGGTTCAGGAAACACCATATATTTT.

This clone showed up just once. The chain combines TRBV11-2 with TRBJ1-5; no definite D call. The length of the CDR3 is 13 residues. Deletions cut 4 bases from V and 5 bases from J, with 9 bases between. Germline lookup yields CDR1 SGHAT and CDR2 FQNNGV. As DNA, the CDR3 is TGTGCCAGCAGCTATAATATCGATCAGCCCCAGCATTTT. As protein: CASSYNIDQPQHF. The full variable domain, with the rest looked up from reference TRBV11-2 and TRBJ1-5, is EAGVAQSPRYKIIEKRQSVAFWCNPISGHATLYWYQQILGQGPKLLIQFQNNGVVDDSQLPKDRFSAERLKGVDSTLKIQPAKLEDSAVYLCASSYNIDQPQHFGDGTRLSIL.

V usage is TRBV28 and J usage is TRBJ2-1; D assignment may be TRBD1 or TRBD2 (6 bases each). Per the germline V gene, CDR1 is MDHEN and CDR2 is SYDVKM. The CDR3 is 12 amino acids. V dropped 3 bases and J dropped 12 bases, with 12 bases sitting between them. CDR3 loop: CASSFGGPTQFF. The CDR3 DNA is TGTGCCAGCAGTTTTGGGGGGCCGACGCAGTTCTTC.

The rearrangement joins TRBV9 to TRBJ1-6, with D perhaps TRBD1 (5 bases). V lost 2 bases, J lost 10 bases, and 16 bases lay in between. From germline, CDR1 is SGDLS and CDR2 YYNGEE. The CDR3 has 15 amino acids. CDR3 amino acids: CASSVGPGEGSPLHF. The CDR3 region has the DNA TGTGCCAGCAGCGTGGGCCCGGGGGAAGGATCACCCCTCCACTTT.

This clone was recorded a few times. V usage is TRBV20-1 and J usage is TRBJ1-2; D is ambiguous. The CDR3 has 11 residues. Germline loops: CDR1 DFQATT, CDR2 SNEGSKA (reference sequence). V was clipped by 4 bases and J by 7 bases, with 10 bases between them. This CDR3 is CSAISYPGYTF. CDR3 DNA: TGCAGTGCTATCAGTTACCCTGGCTACACCTTC.

The CDR3 reads CASNGQGSYSNQPQHF. The CDR3 DNA follows: TGTGCCAGCAACGGACAGGGGTCTTATAGCAATCAGCCCCAGCATTTT. The V call is TRBV7-2, the J call TRBJ1-5; 9 bases line up with TRBD1. The CDR3 covers 16 residues. Unmatched junction bases numbered 7, after V lost 7 bases and J lost 0 bases. The germline gives CDR1 SGHTA, CDR2 FQGNSA. The whole variable domain, remainder taken from reference TRBV7-2 and TRBJ1-5, is GAGVSQSPSNKVTEKGKDVELRCDPISGHTALYWYRQSLGQGLEFLIYFQGNSAPDKSGLPSDRFSAERTGGSVSTLTIQRTQQEDSAVYLCASNGQGSYSNQPQHFGDGTRLSIL.

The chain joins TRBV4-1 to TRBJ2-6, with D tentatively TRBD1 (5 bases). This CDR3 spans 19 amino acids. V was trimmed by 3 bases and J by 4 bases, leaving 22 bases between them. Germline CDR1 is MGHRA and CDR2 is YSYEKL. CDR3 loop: CASSQKVQGESSGANVLTF. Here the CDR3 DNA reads TGCGCCAGCAGCCAGAAAGTTCAGGGTGAGAGCTCCGGGGCCAACGTCCTGACTTTC.

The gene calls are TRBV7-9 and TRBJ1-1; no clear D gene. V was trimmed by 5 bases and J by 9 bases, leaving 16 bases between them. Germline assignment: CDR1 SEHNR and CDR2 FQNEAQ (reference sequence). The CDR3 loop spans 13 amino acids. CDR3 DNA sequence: TGTGCCAGCAGCCAGGCAGCAGACTTTAAAGCTTTCTTT. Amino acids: CASSQAADFKAFF.

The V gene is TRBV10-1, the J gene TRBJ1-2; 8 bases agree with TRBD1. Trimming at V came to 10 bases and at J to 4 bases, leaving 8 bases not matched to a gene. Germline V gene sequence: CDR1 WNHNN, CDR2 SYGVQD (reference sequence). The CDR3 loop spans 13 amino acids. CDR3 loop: CATNRGACYGYTF. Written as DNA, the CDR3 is TGCGCCACCAACAGGGGGGCTTGCTATGGCTACACCTTC.

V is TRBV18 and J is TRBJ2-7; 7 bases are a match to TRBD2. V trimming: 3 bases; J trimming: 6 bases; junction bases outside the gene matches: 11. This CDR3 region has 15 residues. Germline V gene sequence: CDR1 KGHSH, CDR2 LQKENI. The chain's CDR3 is CASSPGGGSTSEQYF. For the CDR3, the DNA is TGTGCCAGCTCACCCGGCGGCGGGAGTACTTCCGAGCAGTACTTC.

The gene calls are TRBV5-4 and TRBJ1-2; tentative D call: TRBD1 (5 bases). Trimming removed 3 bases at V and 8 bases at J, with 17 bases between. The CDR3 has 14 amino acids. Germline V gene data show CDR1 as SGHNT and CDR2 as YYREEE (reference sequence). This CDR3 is CASSSPTDEGGYTF. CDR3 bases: TGTGCCAGCAGCTCCCCGACGGACGAGGGGGGCTACACCTTC.

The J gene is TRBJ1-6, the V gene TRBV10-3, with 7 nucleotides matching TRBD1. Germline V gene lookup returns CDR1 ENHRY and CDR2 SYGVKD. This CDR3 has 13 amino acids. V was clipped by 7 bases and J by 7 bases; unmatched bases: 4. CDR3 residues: CAIKGAENSPLHF. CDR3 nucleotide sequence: TGTGCCATCAAGGGGGCCGAGAATTCACCCCTCCACTTT.

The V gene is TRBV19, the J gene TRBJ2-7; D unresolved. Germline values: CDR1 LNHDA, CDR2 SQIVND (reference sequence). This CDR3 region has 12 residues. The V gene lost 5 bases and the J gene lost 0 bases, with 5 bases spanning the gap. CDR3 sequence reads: CASSQSSYEQYF. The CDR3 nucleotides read TGTGCCAGTAGTCAGAGCTCCTACGAGCAGTACTTC.